This T cell receptor beta chain is from a study of blood T cell repertoires in COVID-19 (dated by TCRdb to about 2020). As for the study more broadly: Collaborator samples came from the United States, Italy and Spain and covered acute and convalescent phases of COVID-19. The material from the prospective study consisted of cDNA or gDNA derived from T cells, B-cell-depleted T cells, or PBMCs. Where HLA class I and class II types were available, the types were taken from metadata supplied by the sample provider, not from assay-based typing. A freely available public database, intended as a resource for researchers studying the immune response to SARS-CoV-2, is where the repertoires were released. Deeply sampled blood TCRbeta repertoires from subjects exposed to, actively infected with, or recovered from COVID-19 were included in the dataset. The sample metadata nearly always contained a de-identified subject ID, COVID-19 status, age in years and sex. The samples were drawn from two sources: the first 160 participants of the ongoing ImmuneRACE study, and 950 to 1,500 subjects contributed by 6 global collaborators. What the authors observed across the whole study: Clinical and demographic metadata were provided uncurated, with the amount varying by source and participant.

About this clone itself: The antigen it binds to is not known. Base qualities are missing; no much larger clone stands one base away.

The immunoSEQ Assay, a bias-controlled multiplex PCR, was used to amplify TCRbeta CDR3 regions from genomic DNA. The paper's data handling went like this. The number of nucleated cells in each sample was estimated from the amplification of reference gene primers within the assay. To quantify the absolute abundance of each unique TCRbeta CDR3 rearrangement, sequence reads were collapsed and filtered. For each sample, productive Simpson clonality was calculated by taking the square root of Simpson's diversity index across productive rearrangements. TCRdb's version of the immuneACCESS table is confined to in-frame rearrangements and falls short of the full clone set. An unresolved V gene accounts for under half of the shortfall where checked; the remainder is of unknown origin. Clone size and the V and J calls come from that table; the DNA yielded D and trimming. Across this sample there are around 160,000 clones, with around 83% seen only once. The leading ten clones occupy 4.5% to 6% of the sample.

Participants in the prospective study were aged about 18 to 95 years, lived in some 24 United States geographic areas, and enrolled through a virtual design. In the prospective study, participants were assigned to cohorts based on the clinical history participants reported in a screening survey and a study questionnaire. A participant counted as exposed if, within 2 weeks of entering the study, that participant had been in contact with someone who had a PCR-confirmed or clinician-diagnosed COVID-19 case. In the prospective study, whole blood, serum and a nasopharyngeal or oropharyngeal swab were collected from each participant by mobile phlebotomists. Prospective study participants could optionally give additional blood draws and questionnaires over an approximately 2-month period. Before DNA extraction, blood samples from the prospective study were shipped at room temperature or frozen. The CDR3, from cysteine to phenylalanine, totals 14 residues. The retained sequence is limited to the CDR3, 42 bases, with the frame set at the first base. From a lookup of the germline V gene, CDR1 and CDR2 are MNHEY and SVGAGI. V gives up 7 bases and J gives up 7 bases, and the segment between their germline ends measures 20 bases.

The sequence links TRBV6-5 to TRBJ2-7, and TRBD2 may be the D gene, going by 7 matching bases. Sequenced: PBMCs or T cells enriched from blood (not recorded which). This receptor was identified in a woman aged 45-60 years who had been exposed to COVID-19. The bases are TGTGCCAGCAAAGAAGGCGGGGGCCTCGGGGAGCAGTACTTC. It is translated as CASKEGGGLGEQYF.